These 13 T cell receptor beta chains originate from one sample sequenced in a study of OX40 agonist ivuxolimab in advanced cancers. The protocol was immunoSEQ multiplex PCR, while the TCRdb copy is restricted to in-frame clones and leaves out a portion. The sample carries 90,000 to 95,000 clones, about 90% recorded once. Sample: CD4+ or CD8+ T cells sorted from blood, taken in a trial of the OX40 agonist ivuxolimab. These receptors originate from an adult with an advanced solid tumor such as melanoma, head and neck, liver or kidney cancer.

In DNA form, the CDR3 reads TGCGCCAGCAGCTTGGAGGGTGAGACCACTGAAGCTTTCTTT. Encoded protein: CASSLEGETTEAFF. This rearrangement joins TRBV5-1 to TRBJ1-1; D is unresolved. Germline CDR1 reads SGHRS; CDR2 reads YFSETQ. V lost 0 bases to trimming and J lost 4 bases, with 10 bases between them. The length of the CDR3 is 14 residues.

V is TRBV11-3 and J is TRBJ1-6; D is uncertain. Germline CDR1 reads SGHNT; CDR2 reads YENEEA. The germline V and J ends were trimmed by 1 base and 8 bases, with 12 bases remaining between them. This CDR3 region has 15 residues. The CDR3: CASSLGPGIDSPLHF. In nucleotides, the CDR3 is TGTGCCAGCAGCTTAGGGCCGGGGATTGATTCACCCCTCCACTTT.

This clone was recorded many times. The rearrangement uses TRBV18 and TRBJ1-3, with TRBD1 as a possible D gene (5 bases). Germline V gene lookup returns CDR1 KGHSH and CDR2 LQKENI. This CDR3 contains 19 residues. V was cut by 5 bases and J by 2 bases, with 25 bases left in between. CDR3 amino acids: CASSYGARTEILPGNTIYF. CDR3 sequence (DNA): TGTGCCAGCTCATACGGGGCGCGGACCGAGATTCTTCCTGGAAACACCATATATTTT. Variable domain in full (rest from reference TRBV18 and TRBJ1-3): NAGVMQNPRHLVRRRGQEARLRCSPMKGHSHVYWYRQLPEEGLKFMVYLQKENIIDESGMPKERFSAEFPKEGPSILRIQQVVRGDSAAYFCASSYGARTEILPGNTIYFGEGSWLTVV.

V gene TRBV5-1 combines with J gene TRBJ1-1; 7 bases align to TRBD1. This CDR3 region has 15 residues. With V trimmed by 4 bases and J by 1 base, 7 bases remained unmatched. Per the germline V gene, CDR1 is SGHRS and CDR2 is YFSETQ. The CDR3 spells CASSISGTANTEAFF. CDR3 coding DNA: TGCGCCAGCAGCATCTCCGGGACAGCGAACACTGAAGCTTTCTTT. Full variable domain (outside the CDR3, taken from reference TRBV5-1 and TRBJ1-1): KAGVTQTPRYLIKTRGQQVTLSCSPISGHRSVSWYQQTPGQGLQFLFEYFSETQRNKGNFPGRFSGRQFSNSRSEMNVSTLELGDSALYLCASSISGTANTEAFFGQGTRLTVV.

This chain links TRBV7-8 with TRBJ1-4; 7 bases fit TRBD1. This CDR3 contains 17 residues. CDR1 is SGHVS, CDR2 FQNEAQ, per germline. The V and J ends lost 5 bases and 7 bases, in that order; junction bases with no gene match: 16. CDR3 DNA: TGTGCCAGCAGCCCGGGGCGACAGGGAGGAATTGGTGAAAAACTGTTTTTT. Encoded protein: CASSPGRQGGIGEKLFF.

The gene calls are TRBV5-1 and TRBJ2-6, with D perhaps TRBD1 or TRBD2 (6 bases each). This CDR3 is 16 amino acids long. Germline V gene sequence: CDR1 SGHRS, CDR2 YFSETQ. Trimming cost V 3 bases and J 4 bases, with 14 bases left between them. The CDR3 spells CASSSEGGSGANVLTF. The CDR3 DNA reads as TGCGCCAGCAGCTCGGAAGGGGGGTCCGGGGCCAACGTCCTGACTTTC.

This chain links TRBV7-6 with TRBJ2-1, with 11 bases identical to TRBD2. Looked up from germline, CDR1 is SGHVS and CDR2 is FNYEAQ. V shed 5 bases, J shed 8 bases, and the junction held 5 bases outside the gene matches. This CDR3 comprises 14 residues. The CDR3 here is CASSLSGRGDEQFF. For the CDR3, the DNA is TGTGCCAGCAGCCTTAGCGGGAGGGGGGATGAGCAGTTCTTC.

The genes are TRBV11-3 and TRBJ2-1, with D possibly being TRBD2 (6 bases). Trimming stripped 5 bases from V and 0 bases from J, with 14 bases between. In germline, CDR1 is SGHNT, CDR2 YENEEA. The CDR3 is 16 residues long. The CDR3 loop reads CASSPEGSFSYNEQFF. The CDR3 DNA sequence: TGTGCCAGCAGCCCGGAGGGGAGCTTCTCCTACAATGAGCAGTTCTTC. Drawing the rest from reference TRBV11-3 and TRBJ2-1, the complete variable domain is EAGVVQSPRYKIIEKKQPVAFWCNPISGHNTLYWYLQNLGQGPELLIRYENEEAVDDSQLPKDRFSAERLKGVDSTLKIQPAELGDSAVYLCASSPEGSFSYNEQFFGPGTRLTVL.

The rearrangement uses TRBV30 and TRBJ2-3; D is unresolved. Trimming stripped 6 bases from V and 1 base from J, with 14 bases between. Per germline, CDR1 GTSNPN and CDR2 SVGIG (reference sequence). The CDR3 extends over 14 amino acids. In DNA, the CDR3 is TGTGCCTGCGCGACGTCTTACGGCACAGATACGCAGTATTTT. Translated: CACATSYGTDTQYF. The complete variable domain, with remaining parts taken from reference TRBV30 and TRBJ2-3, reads SQTIHQWPATLVQPVGSPLSLECTVEGTSNPNLYWYRQAAGRGLQLLFYSVGIGQISSEVPQNLSASRPQDRQFILSSKKLLLSDSGFYLCACATSYGTDTQYFGPGTRLTVL.

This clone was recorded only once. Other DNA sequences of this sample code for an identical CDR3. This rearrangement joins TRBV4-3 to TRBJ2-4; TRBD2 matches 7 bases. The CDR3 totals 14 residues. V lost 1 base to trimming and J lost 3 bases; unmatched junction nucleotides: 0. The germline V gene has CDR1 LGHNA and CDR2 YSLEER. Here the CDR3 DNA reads TGCGCCAGCAGCCAAGCGGGAGGCAAAAACATTCAGTACTTC. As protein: CASSQAGGKNIQYF.

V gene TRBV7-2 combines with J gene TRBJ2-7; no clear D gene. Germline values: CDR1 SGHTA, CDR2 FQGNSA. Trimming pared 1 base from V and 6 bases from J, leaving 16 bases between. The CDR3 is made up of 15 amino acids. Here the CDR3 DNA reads TGTGCCAGCAGCTTAGTGGGTGGGAAGTCTGTCGAGCAGTACTTC. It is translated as CASSLVGGKSVEQYF.

In DNA, the CDR3 is TGCGCCAGCAGCTCCGGCGGGGGGGGCGATCAGCCCCAGCATTTT. Protein product: CASSSGGGGDQPQHF. This chain joins TRBV5-1 and TRBJ1-5, with D tentatively TRBD1 (6 bases). V lost 3 bases and J 5 bases, leaving 15 bases between the germline ends. The CDR3 loop spans 15 amino acids. The germline CDR1 and CDR2 sequences are SGHRS and YFSETQ.

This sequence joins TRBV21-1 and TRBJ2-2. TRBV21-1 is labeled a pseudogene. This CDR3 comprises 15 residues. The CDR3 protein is CASSKASTVTGELFF. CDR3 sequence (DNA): TGTGCCAGCAGCAAAGCCTCGACGGTCACCGGGGAGCTGTTTTTT.